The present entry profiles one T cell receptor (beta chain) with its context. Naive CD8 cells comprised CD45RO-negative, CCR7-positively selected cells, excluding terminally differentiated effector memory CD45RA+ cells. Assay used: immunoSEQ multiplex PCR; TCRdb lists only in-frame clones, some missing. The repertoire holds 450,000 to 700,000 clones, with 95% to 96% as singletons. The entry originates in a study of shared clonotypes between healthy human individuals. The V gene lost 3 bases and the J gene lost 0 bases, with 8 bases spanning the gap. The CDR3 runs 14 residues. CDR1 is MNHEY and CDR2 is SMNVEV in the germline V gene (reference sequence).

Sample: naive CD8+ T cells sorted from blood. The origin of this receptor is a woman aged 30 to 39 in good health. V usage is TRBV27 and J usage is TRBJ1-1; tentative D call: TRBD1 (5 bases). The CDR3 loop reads CASSFRGLNTEAFF. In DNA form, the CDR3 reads TGTGCCAGCAGTTTTCGGGGCTTGAACACTGAAGCTTTCTTT.